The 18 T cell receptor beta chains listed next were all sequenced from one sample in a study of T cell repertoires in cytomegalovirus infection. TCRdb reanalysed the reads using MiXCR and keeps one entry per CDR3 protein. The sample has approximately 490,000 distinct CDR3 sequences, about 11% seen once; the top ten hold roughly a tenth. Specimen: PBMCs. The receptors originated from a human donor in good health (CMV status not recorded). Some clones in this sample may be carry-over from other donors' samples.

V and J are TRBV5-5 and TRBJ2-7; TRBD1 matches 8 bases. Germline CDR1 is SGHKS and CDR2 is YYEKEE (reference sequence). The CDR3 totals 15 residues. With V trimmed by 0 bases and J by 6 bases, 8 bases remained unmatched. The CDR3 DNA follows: TGTGCCAGCAGCTTGGCCGGGACAGGAGTCGGCGAGCAGTACTTC. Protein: CASSLAGTGVGEQYF.

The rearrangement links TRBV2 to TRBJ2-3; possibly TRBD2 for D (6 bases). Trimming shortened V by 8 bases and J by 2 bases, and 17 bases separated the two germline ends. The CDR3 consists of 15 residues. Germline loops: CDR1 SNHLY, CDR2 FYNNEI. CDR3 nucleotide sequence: TGTGCCAGCGGGGATACTAGCTTTTCCACAGATACGCAGTATTTT. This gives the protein CASGDTSFSTDTQYF.

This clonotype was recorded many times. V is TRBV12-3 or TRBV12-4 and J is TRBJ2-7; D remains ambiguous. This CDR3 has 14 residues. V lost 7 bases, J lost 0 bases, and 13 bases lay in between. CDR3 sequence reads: CASTPYESSYEQYF. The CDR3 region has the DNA TGTGCCAGCACCCCTTATGAAAGCTCCTACGAGCAGTACTTC.

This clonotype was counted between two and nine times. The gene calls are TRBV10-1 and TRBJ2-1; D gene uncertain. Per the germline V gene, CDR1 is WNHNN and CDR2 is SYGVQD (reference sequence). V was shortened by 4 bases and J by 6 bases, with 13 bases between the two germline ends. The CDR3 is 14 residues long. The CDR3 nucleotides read TGCGCCAGCAGTGCAACTACTCAAGCCAATGAGCAGTTCTTC. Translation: CASSATTQANEQFF.

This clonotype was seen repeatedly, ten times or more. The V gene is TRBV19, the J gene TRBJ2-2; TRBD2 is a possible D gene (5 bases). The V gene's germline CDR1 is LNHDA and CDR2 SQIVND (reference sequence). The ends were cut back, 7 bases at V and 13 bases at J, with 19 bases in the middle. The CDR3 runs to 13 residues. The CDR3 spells CASTTGSEVTLFF. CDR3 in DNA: TGTGCCAGTACTACGGGGTCCGAGGTAACGCTGTTTTTT.

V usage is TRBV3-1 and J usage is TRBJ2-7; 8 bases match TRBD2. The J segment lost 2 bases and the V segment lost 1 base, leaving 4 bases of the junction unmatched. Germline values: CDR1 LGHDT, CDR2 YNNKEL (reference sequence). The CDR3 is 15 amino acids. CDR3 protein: CASSQGLAPTYEQYF. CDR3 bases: TGTGCCAGCAGCCAAGGACTAGCGCCGACCTACGAGCAGTACTTC.

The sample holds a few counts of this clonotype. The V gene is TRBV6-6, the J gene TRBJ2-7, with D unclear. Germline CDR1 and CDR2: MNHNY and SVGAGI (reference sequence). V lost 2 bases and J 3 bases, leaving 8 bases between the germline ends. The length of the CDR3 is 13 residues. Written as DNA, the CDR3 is TGTGCCAGCAGTTACGTGCCAGGCTACGAGCAGTACTTC. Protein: CASSYVPGYEQYF.

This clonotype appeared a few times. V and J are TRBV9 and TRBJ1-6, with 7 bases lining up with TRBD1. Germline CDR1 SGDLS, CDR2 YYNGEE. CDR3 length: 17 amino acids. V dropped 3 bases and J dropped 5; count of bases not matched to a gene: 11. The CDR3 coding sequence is TGTGCCAGCAGCGCGAGGGACAGCTTACAACATAATTCACCCCTCCACTTT. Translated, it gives CASSARDSLQHNSPLHF. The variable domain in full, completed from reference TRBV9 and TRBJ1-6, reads DSGVTQTPKHLITATGQRVTLRCSPRSGDLSVYWYQQSLDQGLQFLIQYYNGEERAKGNILERFSAQQFPDLHSELNLSSLELGDSALYFCASSARDSLQHNSPLHFGNGTRLTVT.

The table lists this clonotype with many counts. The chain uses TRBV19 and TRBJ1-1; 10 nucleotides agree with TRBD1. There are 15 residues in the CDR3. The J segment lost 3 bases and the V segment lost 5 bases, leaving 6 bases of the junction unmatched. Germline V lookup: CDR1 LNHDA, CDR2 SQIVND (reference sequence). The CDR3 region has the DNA TGTGCCAGTAGTTTGACAGGGGGCGAAGACACTGAAGCTTTCTTT. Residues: CASSLTGGEDTEAFF.

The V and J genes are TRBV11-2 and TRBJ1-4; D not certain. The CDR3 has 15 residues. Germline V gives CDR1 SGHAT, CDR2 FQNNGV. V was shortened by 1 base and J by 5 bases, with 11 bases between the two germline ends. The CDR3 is CASSLGGAGNEKLFF. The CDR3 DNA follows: TGTGCCAGCAGCTTAGGTGGCGCCGGGAATGAAAAACTGTTTTTT. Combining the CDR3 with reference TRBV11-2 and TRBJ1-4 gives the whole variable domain EAGVAQSPRYKIIEKRQSVAFWCNPISGHATLYWYQQILGQGPKLLIQFQNNGVVDDSQLPKDRFSAERLKGVDSTLKIQPAKLEDSAVYLCASSLGGAGNEKLFFGSGTQLSVL.

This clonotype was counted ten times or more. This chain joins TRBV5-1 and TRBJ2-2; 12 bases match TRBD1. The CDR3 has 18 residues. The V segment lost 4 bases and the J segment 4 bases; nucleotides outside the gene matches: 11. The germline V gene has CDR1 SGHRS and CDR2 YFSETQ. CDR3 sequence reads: CASSPTGTGGPTTGELFF. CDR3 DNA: TGCGCCAGCAGCCCGACAGGGACAGGGGGCCCTACCACCGGGGAGCTGTTTTTT.

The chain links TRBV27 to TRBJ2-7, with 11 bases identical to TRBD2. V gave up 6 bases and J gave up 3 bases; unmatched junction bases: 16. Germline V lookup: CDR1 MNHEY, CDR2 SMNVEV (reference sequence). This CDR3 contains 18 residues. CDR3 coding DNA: TGTGCCAGCAGCTCTCAACTAGCGGGGGCTACCTTGAACTACGAGCAGTACTTC. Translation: CASSSQLAGATLNYEQYF.

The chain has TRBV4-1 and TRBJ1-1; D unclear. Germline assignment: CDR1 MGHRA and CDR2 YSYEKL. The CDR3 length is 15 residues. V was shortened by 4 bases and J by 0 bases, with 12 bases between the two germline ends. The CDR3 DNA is TGCGCCAGCAGCCCAGCAAGGGCAGTGAACACTGAAGCTTTCTTT. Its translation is CASSPARAVNTEAFF.

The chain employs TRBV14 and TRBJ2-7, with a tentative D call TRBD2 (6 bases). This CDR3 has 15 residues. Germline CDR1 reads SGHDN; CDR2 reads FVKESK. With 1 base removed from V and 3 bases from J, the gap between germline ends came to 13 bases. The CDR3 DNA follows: TGTGCCAGCAGCCAAGCTGAGGGAGGCCGCTACGAGCAGTACTTC. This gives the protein CASSQAEGGRYEQYF.

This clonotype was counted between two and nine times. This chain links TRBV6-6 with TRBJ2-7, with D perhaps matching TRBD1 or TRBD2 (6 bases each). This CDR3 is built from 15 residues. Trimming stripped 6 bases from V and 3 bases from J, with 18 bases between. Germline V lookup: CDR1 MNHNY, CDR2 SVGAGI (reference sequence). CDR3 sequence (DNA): TGTGCCAGCAGCTGGGGGGCCGGGGGAGTCTACGAGCAGTACTTC. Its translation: CASSWGAGGVYEQYF.

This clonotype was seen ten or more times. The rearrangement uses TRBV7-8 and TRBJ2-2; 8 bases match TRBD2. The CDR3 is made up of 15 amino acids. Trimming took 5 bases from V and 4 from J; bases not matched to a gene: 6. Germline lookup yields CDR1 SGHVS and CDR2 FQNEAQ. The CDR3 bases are TGTGCCAGCAGCCCCCCGGGGGGGGCCACCGGGGAGCTGTTTTTT. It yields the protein CASSPPGGATGELFF.

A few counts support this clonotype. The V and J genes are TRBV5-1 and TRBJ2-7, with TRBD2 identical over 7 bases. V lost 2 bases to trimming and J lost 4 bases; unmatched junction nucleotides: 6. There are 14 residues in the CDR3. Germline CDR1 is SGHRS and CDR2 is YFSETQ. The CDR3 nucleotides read TGCGCCAGCAGCTTCCTCGGTAGCGGGTACGAGCAGTACTTC. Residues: CASSFLGSGYEQYF.

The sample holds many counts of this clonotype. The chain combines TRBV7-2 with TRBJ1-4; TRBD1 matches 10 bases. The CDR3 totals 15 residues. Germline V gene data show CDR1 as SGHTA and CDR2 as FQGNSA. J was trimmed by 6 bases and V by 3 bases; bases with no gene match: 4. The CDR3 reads CASSLGQGTDEKLFF. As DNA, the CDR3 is TGTGCCAGCAGCTTGGGACAGGGGACGGATGAAAAACTGTTTTTT.